This T cell receptor (beta chain) is drawn from a study of blood T cell repertoires in COVID-19. Clones were read by immunoSEQ multiplex PCR, and TCRdb kept only the in-frame ones, dropping some. The table includes about 76,000 clones, about 90% detected once. V dropped 4 bases and J dropped 7 bases, with 22 bases sitting between them. CDR1 is SNHLY and CDR2 is FYNNEI in the germline V gene. This CDR3 has 16 residues. The sequencing sample was made of peripheral blood. The clonotype originates from a man aged 50-60 years with active COVID-19. The rearrangement uses TRBV2 and TRBJ1-1; D uncertain. In DNA, the CDR3 is TGTGCCAGCAGTGTGGAGGGTCTTCATGTGACGGGTGAAGCTTTCTTT. Encoded protein: CASSVEGLHVTGEAFF. The full variable domain, completed using reference TRBV2 and TRBJ1-1, is EPEVTQTPSHQVTQMGQEVILRCVPISNHLYFYWYRQILGQKVEFLVSFYNNEISEKSEIFDDQFSVERPDGSNFTLKIRSTKLEDSAMYFCASSVEGLHVTGEAFFGQGTRLTVV.